This TCR beta chain originates from a study of shared clonotypes between healthy human individuals. Study findings and constraints: Investigators expected sequencing depth to affect clonotype sharing among donors.

Researchers partitioned CD4+ cells into CD45RA+ naive and CD45RA-negative memory subsets. Researchers divided each subset's genomic DNA evenly across several immunoSEQ plates. Authors' methods: ImmunoSEQ yielded junction-only sequences lacking quality scores, so filtering differed. The protocol was immunoSEQ multiplex PCR, while the TCRdb copy is restricted to in-frame clones and leaves out a portion. The D gene and trimming were derived from the DNA, and the V and J assignments and clone size from that table. The table records about 1.1 million clones, about 72% of them present only once. Looked up from germline, CDR1 is SGDLS and CDR2 is YYNGEE. The CDR3 length is 16 residues. This clone was detected once. Its antigen is undetermined. An end of the junction differs from the germline gene, which may be a read error.

The receptor's source is a man younger than 30 in good health. Some clones in this sample may be carry-over from other donors' samples. The V call is TRBV9, the J call TRBJ2-3, with 12 bases that match TRBD2. Sequenced sample: memory CD4+ T cells from PBMCs. This sample's subset: CD45RA-negative fraction. CDR3 amino acids: CASSVGTSGMTDTQYF. As DNA, the CDR3 is TGTGCCAGCAGCGTAGGGACTAGCGGGATGACAGATACGCAGTACTTT.